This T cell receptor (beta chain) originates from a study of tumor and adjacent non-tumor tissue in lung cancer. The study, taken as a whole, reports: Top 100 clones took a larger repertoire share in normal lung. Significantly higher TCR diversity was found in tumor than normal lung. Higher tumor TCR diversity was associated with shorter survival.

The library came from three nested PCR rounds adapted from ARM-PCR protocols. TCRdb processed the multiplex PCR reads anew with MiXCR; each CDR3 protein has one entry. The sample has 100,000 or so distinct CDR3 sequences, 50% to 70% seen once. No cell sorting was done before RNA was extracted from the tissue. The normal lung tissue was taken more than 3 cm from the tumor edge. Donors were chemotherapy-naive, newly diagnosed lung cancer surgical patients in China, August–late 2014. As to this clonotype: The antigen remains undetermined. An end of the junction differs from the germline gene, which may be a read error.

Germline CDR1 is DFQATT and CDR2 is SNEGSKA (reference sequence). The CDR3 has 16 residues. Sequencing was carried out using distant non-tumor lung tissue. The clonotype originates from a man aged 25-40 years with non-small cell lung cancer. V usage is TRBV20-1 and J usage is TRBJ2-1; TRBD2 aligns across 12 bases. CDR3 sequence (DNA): TGCAATGCTTTAGATACGCTGACTAGCGGGAGAGGAGGGCGGTTCTTC. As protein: CNALDTLTSGRGGRFF.